This T cell receptor (beta chain) was retrieved from a study of blood T cell repertoires in COVID-19. For the study at large: Sites across the United States, Italy and Spain contributed samples from acute and convalescent COVID-19. T cells, B-cell-depleted T cells, or PBMCs supplied cDNA or gDNA.

CDR1 is MDHEN, CDR2 SYDVKM, per germline. This CDR3 has 14 residues. The V gene lost 10 bases and the J gene lost 0 bases, with 10 bases spanning the gap. Only one count was recorded for this clone. Authors' processing steps: For nucleated cells, counts were estimated from reference gene primer amplification. The repertoire was sequenced with immunoSEQ multiplex PCR; TCRdb's copy has only in-frame clones and lacks some. For V, J and clone size, that table is used; D and trimming come from the DNA. The table has about 220,000 clones, around 80% seen once; the top ten hold roughly 4.9%. Sequenced: peripheral blood. This rearrangement joins TRBV28 to TRBJ2-6; D is ambiguous. The sequence came from a human donor in a cohort sampled during active COVID-19. The CDR3 reads CAIRASSGANVLTF. The CDR3 region has the DNA TGTGCCATCCGCGCCTCCTCTGGGGCCAACGTCCTGACTTTC.